These T cell receptor beta chains were read from a single sample in a study of blood T cell repertoires in COVID-19. Some clones are missing from TCRdb's copy, which holds only in-frame ones; the method was immunoSEQ multiplex PCR. Among 250,000 to 300,000 clones listed, more than 80% were seen once. Sequenced sample: PBMCs or T cells enriched from blood (not recorded which). The source of these receptors is a woman under 40 who had recovered from COVID-19. Each CDR3 is given with its conserved first and last residue. D genes are given only for firm matches.

CDR3 protein: CATSRDAAGDPDTQYF; CDR3 DNA: TGTGCCACCAGCAGAGATGCCGCTGGAGATCCGGATACGCAGTATTTT; D gene: .; V gene: TRBV15; J gene: TRBJ2-3
CDR3 protein: CASSQDRGGNTIYF; CDR3 DNA: TGTGCCAGCAGCCAGGACAGGGGAGGAAACACCATATATTTT; D gene: TRBD1; V gene: TRBV11-2; J gene: TRBJ1-3
CDR3 protein: CASSFEFLQGNTGELFF; CDR3 DNA: TGTGCCAGCAGTTTTGAGTTCCTACAGGGGAACACCGGGGAGCTGTTTTTT; D gene: .; V gene: TRBV28; J gene: TRBJ2-2
CDR3 protein: CASSFQKMNTEAFF; CDR3 DNA: TGTGCCAGCAGTTTTCAGAAGATGAACACTGAAGCTTTCTTT; D gene: .; V gene: TRBV6-2/TRBV6-3; J gene: TRBJ1-1
CDR3 protein: CASSQTTYSYEQYF; CDR3 DNA: TGTGCCAGCAGCCAAACTACCTATTCCTACGAGCAGTACTTC; D gene: .; V gene: TRBV14; J gene: TRBJ2-7
CDR3 protein: CASSFQASGTDTQYF; CDR3 DNA: TGTGCCAGCAGTTTTCAGGCTAGCGGCACAGATACGCAGTATTTT; D gene: .; V gene: TRBV28; J gene: TRBJ2-3
CDR3 protein: CASSQDLPVSYNEQFF; CDR3 DNA: TGCGCCAGCAGCCAAGATCTTCCAGTCTCCTACAATGAGCAGTTCTTC; D gene: .; V gene: TRBV4-3; J gene: TRBJ2-1
CDR3 protein: CASTARAGRAGGDTGELFF; CDR3 DNA: TGTGCCAGTACCGCGAGGGCAGGGAGAGCGGGAGGGGACACCGGGGAGCTGTTTTTT; D gene: TRBD2; V gene: TRBV19; J gene: TRBJ2-2
CDR3 protein: CASSYSTSGSYEQYF; CDR3 DNA: TGTGCCAGCAGTTACTCGACTAGCGGGTCTTACGAGCAGTACTTC; D gene: TRBD2; V gene: TRBV6-5; J gene: TRBJ2-7
CDR3 protein: CASSPVLLAEGKEQYF; CDR3 DNA: TGTGCCAGCTCACCAGTGTTACTAGCGGAAGGGAAAGAGCAGTACTTC; D gene: TRBD2; V gene: TRBV18; J gene: TRBJ2-7